The 22 T cell receptor beta chains listed next were all sequenced from one sample in a study of CD8+ T cells in alopecia areata. The sequencing template was cDNA reverse transcribed from extracted RNA. The method was immunoSEQ multiplex PCR; TCRdb's version includes in-frame clones alone and lacks a portion of them. The repertoire includes approximately 90,000 clones, just over 70% of them detected once, and 17% sits in the top ten. Treatment defined: oral pan-JAK inhibitor, 5-10 mg twice daily. The input for sequencing was CD8+ T cells sorted from blood, taken at approximately week 42, from a patient treated with tofacitinib. These receptors all stem from a human donor with alopecia areata.

V and J are TRBV29-1 and TRBJ2-7; 11 bases line up with TRBD1. The ends lost 6 bases at V and 4 bases at J; junction bases unmatched: 5. CDR3 length: 13 residues. CDR1 is SQVTM, CDR2 ANQGSEA, per germline. As DNA, the CDR3 is TGCAGCGTACCCGGGACAGGGGGTTACGAGCAGTACTTC. As protein: CSVPGTGGYEQYF.

J is TRBJ2-7 and V is TRBV9; 7 bases match TRBD1. J lost 1 base, V lost 3 bases, and 1 base had no gene match. Germline CDR1 is SGDLS and CDR2 is YYNGEE. This CDR3 region has 13 residues. In DNA form, the CDR3 reads TGTGCCAGCAGCGGGGGACAGTCCTACGAGCAGTACTTC. Amino acid sequence: CASSGGQSYEQYF.

This rearrangement joins TRBV6-4 to TRBJ2-1; 7 bases are shared with TRBD2. The trim removed 2 bases at V and 5 bases at J, leaving 6 bases unmatched. The germline V gene has CDR1 MRHNA and CDR2 SNTAGT. The CDR3 sequence is 15 residues long. CDR3 bases: TGTGCCAGCAGTGACGGGTTAGCGGGTAACAATGAGCAGTTCTTC. This encodes CASSDGLAGNNEQFF.

This clone was detected only once. CDR3 in DNA: TGTGCCAGCAGCTTAGCACCCGCAGGGCTCTCCTCCTACGAGCAGTACTTC. Translating gives CASSLAPAGLSSYEQYF. V usage is TRBV11-2 and J usage is TRBJ2-7; D possibly corresponds to TRBD1 (5 bases). The CDR3 has 17 amino acids. V was shortened by 1 base and J by 0 bases, with 16 bases between the two germline ends. Germline-derived CDR1 and CDR2 are SGHAT and FQNNGV.

This clone was counted between two and nine times. V usage is TRBV29-1 and J usage is TRBJ2-4; TRBD2 is a possible D gene (6 bases). Trimming removed 7 bases at V and 1 base at J, with 8 bases between. The CDR3 totals 12 residues. Germline CDR1 and CDR2: SQVTM and ANQGSEA. This CDR3 reads CSARGAKNIQYF. DNA for the CDR3: TGCAGCGCCCGGGGGGCCAAAAACATTCAGTACTTC.

The V call is TRBV19, the J call TRBJ1-1; D is unresolved. The length of the CDR3 is 12 residues. Trimming cost V 2 bases and J 5 bases, with 6 bases left between them. CDR1 is LNHDA and CDR2 is SQIVND in the germline V gene (reference sequence). For the CDR3, the DNA is TGTGCCAGTAGTATATCGGTTACTGAAGCTTTCTTT. Encoded protein: CASSISVTEAFF.

About this clone itself: Other DNA sequences in the same sample also yield this CDR3. The CDR3 DNA reads as TGTGCCAGTAGTCCCGGGACAGGGGGCAACGAGCAGTACTTC. Its translation is CASSPGTGGNEQYF. The genes are TRBV19 and TRBJ2-7, with 12 bases identical to TRBD1. J lost 5 bases, V lost 5 bases, and 4 bases had no gene match. The CDR3 loop spans 14 amino acids. Germline CDR1 and CDR2: LNHDA and SQIVND (reference sequence).

The CDR3 sequence is CSVGGEDYGYTF. Written as DNA, the CDR3 is TGCAGCGTGGGGGGAGAAGACTATGGCTACACCTTC. This chain connects TRBV29-1 to TRBJ1-2, with D possibly being TRBD1 (5 bases). The V and J ends lost 6 bases and 3 bases respectively, with 11 bases between them. Germline loops: CDR1 SQVTM, CDR2 ANQGSEA. The CDR3 is 12 residues long.

This clone was picked up a small number of times. The chain combines TRBV2 with TRBJ2-1; no firm D call. V was trimmed by 0 bases and J by 4 bases, leaving 13 bases between them. The CDR3 loop spans 16 amino acids. The V gene's germline CDR1 is SNHLY and CDR2 FYNNEI. CDR3 sequence (DNA): TGTGCCAGCAGTGAAGCGGTAGGAAGCCCTTACAATGAGCAGTTCTTC. Translating it yields CASSEAVGSPYNEQFF.

The chain uses TRBV4-2 and TRBJ2-7; TRBD2 might be the D (6 bases). CDR3 length: 15 residues. CDR1 LGHNA and CDR2 YNFKEQ come from the germline V gene. Between the trimmed V and J ends, which lost 1 base and 2 bases, there was a span of 12 bases. CDR3 coding DNA: TGTGCCAGCAGCCAAGCATCGGGGGAGACCTACGAGCAGTACTTC. Protein product: CASSQASGETYEQYF.

The chain uses TRBV11-2 and TRBJ2-2, with 8 positions matching TRBD1. This CDR3 is built from 17 residues. Germline V gives CDR1 SGHAT, CDR2 FQNNGV. Unmatched junction bases numbered 10, after V lost 5 bases and J lost 2 bases. CDR3 region: CASSLPTGEANTGELFF. Written as DNA, the CDR3 is TGTGCCAGCAGCCTCCCGACAGGGGAAGCAAACACCGGGGAGCTGTTTTTT.

The rearrangement joins TRBV7-8 to TRBJ2-1; tentatively, D is TRBD1 or TRBD2 (5 bases each). V was pared by 3 bases and J by 0 bases, with 24 bases between. Germline V CDR1 and CDR2: SGHVS, FQNEAQ. This CDR3 has 20 residues. The CDR3 protein is CASSFVRGLRLRSSYNEQFF. In DNA form, the CDR3 reads TGTGCCAGCAGCTTCGTGAGGGGCTTAAGGTTAAGGAGCTCCTACAATGAGCAGTTCTTC.

This clone turned up a few times. This chain joins TRBV29-1 and TRBJ2-4; D gene uncertain. The V end lost 6 bases, the J end lost 5 bases, and 8 bases lay between the germline ends. In germline, CDR1 is SQVTM, CDR2 ANQGSEA. The CDR3 length is 11 residues. CDR3 bases: TGCAGCGTGTCGATGGAAAACATTCAGTACTTC. Residues: CSVSMENIQYF.

The sample holds a few counts of this clone. This rearrangement joins TRBV10-3 to TRBJ2-3, with TRBD2 matching over 10 bases. Unmatched junction bases numbered 5, after V lost 5 bases and J lost 0 bases. Germline V gives CDR1 ENHRY, CDR2 SYGVKD. This CDR3 is built from 16 residues. Here the CDR3 reads CAISLTAGGSTDTQYF. In DNA form, the CDR3 reads TGTGCCATCAGTCTAACAGCGGGGGGGAGCACAGATACGCAGTATTTT.

The V gene is TRBV30, the J gene TRBJ2-2; D remains unclear. The CDR3 consists of 11 residues. Germline V lookup: CDR1 GTSNPN, CDR2 SVGIG (reference sequence). Trimming pared 5 bases from V and 4 bases from J, leaving 5 bases between. The CDR3 protein is CAWDFTGELFF. CDR3 sequence (DNA): TGTGCCTGGGACTTCACCGGGGAGCTGTTTTTT.

The chain has TRBV5-6 and TRBJ1-2, with 8 bases that match TRBD1. Germline lookup yields CDR1 SGHDT and CDR2 YYEEEE. The CDR3 consists of 15 residues. J gave up 4 bases and V 3 bases, and 8 bases lay outside the gene matches. DNA of the CDR3: TGTGCCAGCAGCTCTGGCAGGGGGCTACGCTATGGCTACACCTTC. This gives the protein CASSSGRGLRYGYTF.

J is TRBJ1-1 and V is TRBV7-9; perhaps TRBD1 as D (5 bases). The CDR3 totals 13 residues. Germline-derived CDR1 and CDR2 are SEHNR and FQNEAQ (reference sequence). Trimming shortened V by 5 bases and J by 8 bases, and 15 bases separated the two germline ends. The CDR3 DNA is TGTGCCAGCAGCCGATTCGACAGCCGAGAAGCTTTCTTT. Amino acid sequence: CASSRFDSREAFF. Looking up the rest from reference TRBV7-9 and TRBJ1-1 gives the full variable domain: DTGVSQNPRHKITKRGQNVTFRCDPISEHNRLYWYRQTLGQGPEFLTYFQNEAQLEKSRLLSDRFSAERPKGSFSTLEIQRTEQGDSAMYLCASSRFDSREAFFGQGTRLTVV.

The chain has TRBV7-6 and TRBJ2-7; no clear D gene. The ends were cut back, 5 bases at V and 6 bases at J, with 17 bases in the middle. The CDR3 sequence is 14 residues long. From germline, CDR1 is SGHVS and CDR2 FNYEAQ. Here the CDR3 reads CASSRTETGPEQYF. CDR3 DNA sequence: TGTGCCAGCAGCCGTACTGAAACCGGCCCCGAGCAGTACTTC. Full variable domain (missing parts from reference TRBV7-6 and TRBJ2-7): GAGVSQSPRYKVTKRGQDVALRCDPISGHVSLYWYRQALGQGPEFLTYFNYEAQQDKSGLPNDRFSAERPEGSISTLTIQRTEQRDSAMYRCASSRTETGPEQYFGPGTRLTVT.

This clone was observed a single time. The genes are TRBV5-6 and TRBJ1-1; D not resolved. Trimming pared 4 bases from V and 4 bases from J, leaving 11 bases between. CDR1 and CDR2 (germline): SGHDT, YYEEEE. CDR3 length equals 13 residues. CDR3 sequence (DNA): TGTGCCAGCAGCGAGGGAGACCTCACTGAAGCTTTCTTT. This translates into CASSEGDLTEAFF.

The CDR3 nucleotides are TGTGCCAGCAGTTACTCCCTAGCGGGGGGGCGAGATGAGCAGTTCTTC. It is translated as CASSYSLAGGRDEQFF. J is TRBJ2-1 and V is TRBV6-5, with 12 nucleotides matching TRBD2. The germline gives CDR1 MNHEY, CDR2 SVGAGI. After removal of 0 bases from V and 8 bases from J, the junction contained 5 bases not matched to a gene. This CDR3 contains 16 residues.

The genes are TRBV20-1 and TRBJ1-2; weak D call: TRBD1 (6 bases). The V end lost 0 bases, the J end lost 11 bases, and 10 bases lay between the germline ends. Germline V gives CDR1 DFQATT, CDR2 SNEGSKA (reference sequence). This CDR3 is 11 amino acids long. In DNA, the CDR3 is TGCAGTGCTAGAGACGAGAGGGGGTACACCTTC. Its protein product is CSARDERGYTF.

The rearrangement links TRBV4-3 to TRBJ1-4; D is perhaps TRBD1 (5 bases). V was clipped by 0 bases and J by 7 bases, with 12 bases between them. The CDR3 is 15 residues long. Germline CDR1 is LGHNA and CDR2 is YSLEER. The CDR3 is CASSQDEGRGEKLFF. The CDR3 coding sequence is TGCGCCAGCAGCCAAGATGAGGGGAGGGGTGAAAAACTGTTTTTT.